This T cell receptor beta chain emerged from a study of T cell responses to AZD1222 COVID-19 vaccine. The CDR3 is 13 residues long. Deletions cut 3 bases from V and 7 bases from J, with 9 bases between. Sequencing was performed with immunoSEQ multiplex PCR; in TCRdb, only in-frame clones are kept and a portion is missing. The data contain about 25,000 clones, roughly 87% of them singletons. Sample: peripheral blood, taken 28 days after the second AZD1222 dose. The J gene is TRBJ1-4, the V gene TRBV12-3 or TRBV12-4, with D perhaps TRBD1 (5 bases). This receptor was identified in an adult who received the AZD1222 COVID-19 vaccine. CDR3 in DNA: TGTGCCAGCAGTTTGAGGCAGGGTGAAAAACTGTTTTTT. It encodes CASSLRQGEKLFF.